This T cell receptor beta chain was recovered during a study of technical replicates of blood from a few donors. The repertoire was sequenced with immunoSEQ multiplex PCR; TCRdb's copy has only in-frame clones and lacks some. The sample has more than 80,000 clones; roughly 94% are singletons. Sequencing was performed on T cells isolated from PBMCs. The receptor was isolated from a human donor in good health.

The CDR3 is CASSILPSGTHEQFF. CDR3 bases: TGTGCCAGTAGTATTCTTCCTAGCGGGACCCATGAGCAGTTCTTC. This chain uses TRBV19 with TRBJ2-1, with 9 bases lining up with TRBD2. The V gene's germline CDR1 is LNHDA and CDR2 SQIVND (reference sequence). The CDR3 is 15 amino acids. Losses at the gene ends were 3 bases for V and 8 bases for J; bases not matched to a gene: 8.